This T cell receptor beta chain was profiled in a study of T cell responses to AZD1222 COVID-19 vaccine. The overall study: Second doses at about 4 or about 12 weeks were pooled.

Of note for this clone: Its antigen is unidentified.

Profiled with immunoSEQ multiplex PCR; TCRdb holds only in-frame clones, not every one. The table shows under 130,000 clones, with roughly 90% occurring only once. Study-wide results and caveats: It was only after the peak T cell response that any repertoires were sampled.

From germline, CDR1 is MNHEY and CDR2 SMNVEV (reference sequence). The CDR3 loop spans 16 amino acids. With 5 bases removed from V and 13 bases from J, the gap between germline ends came to 26 bases. V and J are TRBV27 and TRBJ1-4; TRBD1 might be the D (5 bases). The sample was peripheral blood, taken on day 0 of AZD1222 vaccination. This clonotype originated in an adult in good health. The DNA for the CDR3 is TGTGCCAGCAGTCCACAACGGGACGGACTTCCCCAGAGACTGTTTTTT. This sequence encodes CASSPQRDGLPQRLFF.